A selection of T cell receptor beta chains follows, all from one sample in a study of CD8+ T cells in alopecia areata. Profiling relied on immunoSEQ multiplex PCR, and the TCRdb table lists in-frame clones only, not all of them. The sample includes about 110,000 clones, about 50% of them seen just once. The specimen was NKG2D-low CD8+ T cells sorted from blood. The source is a human donor with alopecia areata. Both conserved end residues are part of each CDR3. A D gene is named only where the DNA matches it firmly. Clone size, where shown, is once, few, many, or a class for clones that have expanded.

>TRBJ2-7|TRBV5-6|-|-
TGTGCCAGCAGCTTTTGGCGGGACTCCTACGAGCAGTACTTC
CASSFWRDSYEQYF
>TRBJ1-2|TRBV29-1|-|TRBD1
TGCAGCGGGCGGGACAGTAGCAACTATGGCTACACCTTC
CSGRDSSNYGYTF
>TRBJ2-1|TRBV7-9|-|TRBD2
TGTGCCAGCAGCTTAGTTGGAAGGACTAGCGGATACAATGAGCAGTTCTTC
CASSLVGRTSGYNEQFF
>TRBJ2-7|TRBV25-1|-|TRBD2
TGTGCCAGCATGGGACTAGCGGGAGATTACTACGAGCAGTACTTC
CASMGLAGDYYEQYF
>TRBJ2-6|TRBV19|-|-
TGTGCCAGTAGTAAACCTCTTTCTGGGGCCAACGTCCTGACTTTC
CASSKPLSGANVLTF
>TRBJ2-1|TRBV6-5|-|-
TGTGCCAGCAGCCAGACTCTTAGCTCCTACAATGAGCAGTTCTTC
CASSQTLSSYNEQFF
>TRBJ2-6|TRBV13|-|-
TGTGCCAGCAGCTTAGGCACAACTGGGGCCAACGTCCTGACTTTC
CASSLGTTGANVLTF
>TRBJ1-5|TRBV5-6|-|-
TGTGCCAGCAGCTTGGGTTCCTCTCAGCCCCAGCATTTT
CASSLGSSQPQHF
>TRBJ1-1|TRBV5-1|once|TRBD1
TGCGCCAGCAGCTCCTGGGACAGGGCGAACACTGAAGCTTTCTTT
CASSSWDRANTEAFF
>TRBJ2-2|TRBV15|-|-
TGTGCCACCAGCAGAGATCACCGGTTTCGAGCGGGTCATACCGGGGAGCTGTTTTTT
CATSRDHRFRAGHTGELFF
>TRBJ2-1|TRBV7-9|few|-
TGTGCCAGCAGGACGATTACCTACAATGAGCAGTTCTTC
CASRTITYNEQFF
>TRBJ2-1|TRBV5-1|-|-
TGCGCCAGCAGCCCCAACAATGAGCAGTTCTTC
CASSPNNEQFF
>TRBJ2-3|TRBV6-6|-|-
TGTGCCAGCAGTTACCCATCCCGTGGAGATACGCAGTATTTT
CASSYPSRGDTQYF
>TRBJ1-1|TRBV7-6|-|-
TGTGCCAGCAGCCCTCTTGTCCCAGCCATGAACACTGAAGCTTTCTTT
CASSPLVPAMNTEAFF
>TRBJ1-5|TRBV19|-|-
TGTGCCAGTTCAACAGGGAATAGCAATCAGCCCCAGCATTTT
CASSTGNSNQPQHF
>TRBJ2-1|TRBV5-1|-|-
TGCGCCAGCAGCCTACAGGGTTACTCCTACAATGAGCAGTTCTTC
CASSLQGYSYNEQFF
>TRBJ2-7|TRBV7-3|-|TRBD2
TGTGCCAGCAGCCGTTTTTGGGGGACTAGTCTTTCCGAGCAGTACTTC
CASSRFWGTSLSEQYF
>TRBJ2-1|TRBV7-2|-|TRBD2
TGTGCCAGCAGCTTGACTAGCGGGGACTACAATGAGCAGTTCTTC
CASSLTSGDYNEQFF
>TRBJ2-7|TRBV28|-|-
TGTGCCAGCAGAAGCCCATCGTCTCCCTACGAGCAGTACTTC
CASRSPSSPYEQYF
>TRBJ2-4|TRBV11-2|-|-
TGTGCCAGCAGCCTCATCAAAAACATTCAGTACTTC
CASSLIKNIQYF
>TRBJ2-2|TRBV29-1|few|-
TGCAGCGTTGAAGGTCGGGGGGCGGGCACCGGGGAGCTGTTTTTT
CSVEGRGAGTGELFF
>TRBJ2-7|TRBV27|-|TRBD2
TGTGCCAGCAGTTTATCTCAGCTAGCGGCACCCTACGAGCAGTACTTC
CASSLSQLAAPYEQYF
>TRBJ2-1|TRBV9|few|TRBD1
TGTGCCAGCAGCGCAGGGGGCGGTATAAATGAGCAGTTCTTC
CASSAGGGINEQFF
>TRBJ2-5|TRBV13|-|-
TGTGCCAGCAGCACACGGACTGAAGAGACCCAGTACTTC
CASSTRTEETQYF
>TRBJ1-2|TRBV7-9|few|TRBD1
TGTGCCAGCAGCTTAGGGCAGGGGGCAAACTATGGCTACACCTTC
CASSLGQGANYGYTF
>TRBJ2-7|TRBV9|-|-
TGTGCCAGCAGCGTCGGTCGGATGTCCTACGAGCAGTACTTC
CASSVGRMSYEQYF
>TRBJ2-1|TRBV4-1|-|TRBD2
TGCGCCAGCAGCCAAGAGGGACTAGCGGGAGGCTCCTACAATGAGCAGTTCTTC
CASSQEGLAGGSYNEQFF
>TRBJ2-1|TRBV9|-|TRBD2
TGTGCCAGCAGCGTAGTATCGGGAGGCCTTAACAATGAGCAGTTCTTC
CASSVVSGGLNNEQFF
>TRBJ1-5|TRBV28|-|TRBD1
TGTGCCACCGGGACAGTCTATAGCAATCAGCCCCAGCATTTT
CATGTVYSNQPQHF
>TRBJ2-7|TRBV13|few|-
TGTGCCAGCAGCTTGTTGGGGACCTCCTACGAGCAGTACTTC
CASSLLGTSYEQYF
>TRBJ2-5|TRBV15|-|TRBD2
TGTGCCACCAGCAGAGTCCAAACTAGCGCCGAAGAGACCCAGTACTTC
CATSRVQTSAEETQYF
>TRBJ2-7|TRBV27|-|TRBD1
TGTGCCAGCAGTTTGGGACAGGCGGCCTACGAGCAGTACTTC
CASSLGQAAYEQYF
>TRBJ2-1|TRBV29-1|few|TRBD2
TGCAGCGTTGACGGGTCTAGCGGGAGGGCTTACAATGAGCAGTTCTTC
CSVDGSSGRAYNEQFF
>TRBJ2-7|TRBV29-1|-|-
TGCAGCGTTGAAACACCCCGGGAGAGCTCCTACGAGCAGTACTTC
CSVETPRESSYEQYF
>TRBJ2-1|TRBV5-1|-|-
TGCGCCAGCAGCTACGGTTATGAGCAGTTCTTC
CASSYGYEQFF
>TRBJ2-5|TRBV6-5|-|-
TGTGCCAGCAGTGGGGACGATCTGCAGACCCAGTACTTC
CASSGDDLQTQYF
>TRBJ1-2|TRBV18|-|-
TGTGCCAGCTCACCAGAACCGGGACACCTCTATGGCTACACCTTC
CASSPEPGHLYGYTF
>TRBJ2-3|TRBV27|-|-
TGTGCCAGCAGCAGGGGCGTAAGGGCTGCGCAGTATTTT
CASSRGVRAAQYF
>TRBJ2-4|TRBV6-1|-|-
TGTGCCAGCAGTGAATCGGCAGGGGTAGGAAACATTCAGTACTTC
CASSESAGVGNIQYF
>TRBJ2-1|TRBV7-8|-|TRBD1
TGTGCCAGCAGCCCCAGGGACAGGGGGAAACCGGCCGGTAGGAATGAGCAGTTCTTC
CASSPRDRGKPAGRNEQFF
>TRBJ2-5|TRBV27|-|-
TGTGCCAGCAGTTTAGTGGTTGGCGAGACCCAGTACTTC
CASSLVVGETQYF
>TRBJ1-3|TRBV6-1|-|-
TGTGCCAGCAGTGAATGGGGAAGCTCTGGAAACACCATATATTTT
CASSEWGSSGNTIYF
>TRBJ2-4|TRBV5-1|-|TRBD1
TGCGCCAGCAGCTATAGACAGGGAAGGGACATTCAGTACTTC
CASSYRQGRDIQYF
>TRBJ1-5|TRBV27|-|-
TGTGCCAGCAGATCCATGGACAGAGGTGTCAATCAGCCCCAGCATTTT
CASRSMDRGVNQPQHF
>TRBJ1-3|TRBV7-9|-|-
TGTGCCAGCAGCTTAGGGAGAAACACCATATATTTT
CASSLGRNTIYF
>TRBJ2-7|TRBV5-1|-|-
TGCGCCAGCAGCCAAGTGTTCAGGAGCTCCTACGAGCAGTACTTC
CASSQVFRSSYEQYF
>TRBJ2-7|TRBV7-2|-|TRBD2
TGTGCCAGCCTGGCCGGGACTAGCGGGATGCCCGGCGAGCAGTACTTC
CASLAGTSGMPGEQYF
>TRBJ2-7|TRBV2|few|-
TGTGCCAGCAGAGGAACTCAGGAACCCGGCCTGGTCGAGCAGTACTTC
CASRGTQEPGLVEQYF
>TRBJ2-6|TRBV2|-|-
TGTGCCAGCAGCGCAGACTCTGGGGCCAACGTCCTGACTTTC
CASSADSGANVLTF
>TRBJ1-2|TRBV28|once|-
TGTGCCAGCAGTTTTTCGACTTCCTCCGGCTACACCTTC
CASSFSTSSGYTF
>TRBJ2-3|TRBV27|large|-
TGTGCCAGCAGTTTATCCAGGCCAGATACGCAGTATTTT
CASSLSRPDTQYF
>TRBJ2-2|TRBV2|-|TRBD2
TGTGCCAGCAGTGAAAGGCTAGCGGAGCCAACCGGGGAGCTGTTTTTT
CASSERLAEPTGELFF
>TRBJ2-2|TRBV27|few|-
TGTGCCACTCAAGAGGAGTGGGACAAGAACACCGGGGAGCTGTTTTTT
CATQEEWDKNTGELFF
>TRBJ1-1|TRBV27|-|-
TGTGCCAGCAGTTTATCTCAGAGCACTGAAGCTTTCTTT
CASSLSQSTEAFF